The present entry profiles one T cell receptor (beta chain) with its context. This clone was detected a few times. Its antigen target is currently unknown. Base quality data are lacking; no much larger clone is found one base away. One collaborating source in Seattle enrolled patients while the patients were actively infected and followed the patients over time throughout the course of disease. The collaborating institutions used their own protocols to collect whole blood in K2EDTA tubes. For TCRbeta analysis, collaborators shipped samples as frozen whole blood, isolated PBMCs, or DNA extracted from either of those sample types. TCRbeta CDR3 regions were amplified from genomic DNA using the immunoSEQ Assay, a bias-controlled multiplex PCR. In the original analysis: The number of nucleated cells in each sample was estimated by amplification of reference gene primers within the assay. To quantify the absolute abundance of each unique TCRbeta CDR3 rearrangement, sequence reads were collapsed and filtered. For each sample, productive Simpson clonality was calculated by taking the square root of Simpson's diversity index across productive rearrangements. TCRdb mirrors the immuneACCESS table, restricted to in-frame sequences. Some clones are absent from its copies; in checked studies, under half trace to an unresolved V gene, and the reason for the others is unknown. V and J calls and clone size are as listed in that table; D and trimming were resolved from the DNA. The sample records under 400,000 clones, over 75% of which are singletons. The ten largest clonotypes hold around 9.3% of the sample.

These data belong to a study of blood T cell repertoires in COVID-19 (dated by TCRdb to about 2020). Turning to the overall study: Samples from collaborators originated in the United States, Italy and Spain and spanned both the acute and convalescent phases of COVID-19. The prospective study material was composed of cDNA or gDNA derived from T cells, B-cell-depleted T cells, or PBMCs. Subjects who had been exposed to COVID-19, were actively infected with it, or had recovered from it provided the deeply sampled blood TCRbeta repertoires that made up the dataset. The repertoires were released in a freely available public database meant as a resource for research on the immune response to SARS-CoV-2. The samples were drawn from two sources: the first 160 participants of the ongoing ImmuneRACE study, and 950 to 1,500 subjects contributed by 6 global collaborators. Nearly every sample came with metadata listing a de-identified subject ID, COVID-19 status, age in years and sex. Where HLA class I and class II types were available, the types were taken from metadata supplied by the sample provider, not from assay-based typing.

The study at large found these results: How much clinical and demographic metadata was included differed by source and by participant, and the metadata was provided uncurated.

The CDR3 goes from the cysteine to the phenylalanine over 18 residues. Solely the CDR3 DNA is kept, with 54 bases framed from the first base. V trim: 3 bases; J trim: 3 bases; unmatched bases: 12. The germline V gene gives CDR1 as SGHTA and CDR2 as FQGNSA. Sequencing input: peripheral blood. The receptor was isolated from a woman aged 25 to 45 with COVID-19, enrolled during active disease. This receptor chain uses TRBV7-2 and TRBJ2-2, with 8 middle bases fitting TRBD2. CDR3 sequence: CASSFPYQGLEDTGELFF. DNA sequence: TGTGCCAGCAGCTTCCCATACCAGGGACTAGAAGACACCGGGGAGCTGTTTTTT.